The clone carrying this TCR beta chain has only a few counts. From the PCR reads, TCRdb called clonotypes with MiXCR, one entry per CDR3 protein. Of approximately 500,000 distinct CDR3 sequences listed, around a fifth are singletons. The CDR3 runs 15 residues. Trimming took 6 bases from V and 6 from J; bases not matched to a gene: 6. Per germline, CDR1 MDHEN and CDR2 SYDVKM. This sample stems from a study of molecular identifiers for immune sequencing clone quantification. The specimen sequenced was naive CD8+ T cells from blood, with Jurkat cell RNA spiked in. Subset indicated: FACS-sorted CD8+CD4-CCR7+CD45RA+ naive T cells. The receptor's source is a human donor in good health. Some libraries in this study had Jurkat cell RNA spiked in. The chain uses TRBV28 and TRBJ2-7; 15 bases are a match to TRBD2. The chain's CDR3 is CASSRGTSGRSEQYF. For the CDR3, the DNA is TGTGCCAGCAGCCGCGGGACTAGCGGGAGGAGCGAGCAGTACTTC.